This T cell receptor (beta chain) was captured in a study of human CD8 memory T cell subsets. Regarding this clonotype: Its antigen is not known.

Study-level points and caveats: Minimal repertoire overlap was seen between stem-like memory T cells and precursor exhausted T cells. Chao1 estimates hinted that stem-like memory T cells outstripped precursor exhausted T cells in diversity.

It was by negative magnetic separation that total CD8+ T cells were enriched. UMI-labeled 5' RACE yielded the TCR beta libraries. In the original processing: Functional CDR3 beta clonotypes, numbering between roughly 2,700 and 20,000, were present in each TCR beta library. Reanalyzing the 5' RACE reads, TCRdb keeps one entry per CDR3 protein, without DNA. TCRdb's processing, not the study's, gives the V and J calls here. Its table lists approximately 11,000 distinct CDR3 sequences. Germline V gives CDR1 MDHEN, CDR2 SYDVKM. CDR3 size: 12 residues. Sequenced material: CD8+ stem-like memory T cells (TSCM and TCM) sorted from PBMCs. Subset of the sample: stem-like memory CD8 T cells (TSTEM), CCR7+ PD-1- TIGIT-. The rearrangement uses TRBV28 and TRBJ1-5; TCRdb gives TRBD1 as the D gene, but with no DNA this cannot be confirmed. The receptor was isolated from a human donor in good health. This chain's CDR3 is CATRDFEGPQHF.